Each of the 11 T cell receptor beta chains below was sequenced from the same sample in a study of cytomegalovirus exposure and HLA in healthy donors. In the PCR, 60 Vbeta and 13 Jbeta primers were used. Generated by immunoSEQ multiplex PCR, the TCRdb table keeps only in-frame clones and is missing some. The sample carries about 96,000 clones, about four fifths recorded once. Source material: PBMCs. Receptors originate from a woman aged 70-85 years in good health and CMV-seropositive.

CDR3 in amino acids: CASSINTYEQYF. The DNA for the CDR3 is TGTGCCAGCAGCATCAACACCTACGAGCAGTACTTC. This chain connects TRBV7-2 to TRBJ2-7, with D unresolved. Germline V gene lookup returns CDR1 SGHTA and CDR2 FQGNSA. The ends were cut back, 5 bases at V and 2 bases at J, with 7 bases in the middle. The CDR3 runs to 12 residues. Looking up the rest from reference TRBV7-2 and TRBJ2-7 gives the full variable domain: GAGVSQSPSNKVTEKGKDVELRCDPISGHTALYWYRQSLGQGLEFLIYFQGNSAPDKSGLPSDRFSAERTGGSVSTLTIQRTQQEDSAVYLCASSINTYEQYFGPGTRLTVT.

In DNA form, the CDR3 reads TGCGCCAGCAGAGCGGGACAGGGTGTTGGTGAGCAGTTCTTC. Translation: CASRAGQGVGEQFF. The chain uses TRBV10-1 and TRBJ2-1, with 9 positions matching TRBD1. CDR3 length: 14 amino acids. Germline assignment: CDR1 WNHNN and CDR2 SYGVQD (reference sequence). Unmatched junction bases numbered 9, after V lost 6 bases and J lost 9 bases.

The CDR3 protein is CSGPPRTEAFF. Written as DNA, the CDR3 is TGCAGTGGCCCCCCGCGGACTGAAGCTTTCTTT. V usage is TRBV20-1 and J usage is TRBJ1-1; D not resolved. V was shortened by 7 bases and J by 5 bases, with 11 bases between the two germline ends. In germline, CDR1 is DFQATT, CDR2 SNEGSKA (reference sequence). CDR3 length: 11 residues.

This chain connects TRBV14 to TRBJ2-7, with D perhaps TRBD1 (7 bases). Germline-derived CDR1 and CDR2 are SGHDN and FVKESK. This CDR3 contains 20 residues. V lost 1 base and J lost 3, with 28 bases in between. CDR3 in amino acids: CASSQGSPRGAGGYHYEQYF. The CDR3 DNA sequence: TGTGCCAGCAGCCAAGGATCCCCCAGGGGCGCAGGGGGGTACCACTACGAGCAGTACTTC.

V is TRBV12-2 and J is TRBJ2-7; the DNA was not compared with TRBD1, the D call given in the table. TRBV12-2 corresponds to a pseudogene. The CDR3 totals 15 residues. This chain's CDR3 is CASRLAHLGRAEQYF. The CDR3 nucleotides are TGTGCAAGTCGCTTAGCCCATCTGGGCAGGGCCGAGCAGTACTTC.

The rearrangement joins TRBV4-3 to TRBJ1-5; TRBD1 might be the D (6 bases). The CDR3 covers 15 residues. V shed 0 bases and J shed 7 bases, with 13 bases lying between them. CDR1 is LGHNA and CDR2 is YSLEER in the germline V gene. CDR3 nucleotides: TGCGCCAGCAGCCAAGATTGGGCAGGGGCCCAGCCCCAGCATTTT. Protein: CASSQDWAGAQPQHF.

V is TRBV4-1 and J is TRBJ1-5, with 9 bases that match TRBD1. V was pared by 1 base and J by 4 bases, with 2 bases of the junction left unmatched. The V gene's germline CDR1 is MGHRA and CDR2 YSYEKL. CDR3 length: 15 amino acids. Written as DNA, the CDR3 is TGCGCCAGCAGCCAAGGGGACAGGGTGAATCAGCCCCAGCATTTT. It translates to CASSQGDRVNQPQHF.

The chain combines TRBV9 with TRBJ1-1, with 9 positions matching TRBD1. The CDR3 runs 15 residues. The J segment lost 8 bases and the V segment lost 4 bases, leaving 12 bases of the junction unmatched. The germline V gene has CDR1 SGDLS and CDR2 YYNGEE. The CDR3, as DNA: TGTGCCAGCAGCACCGGGACAGGGCTAAAAGGGGAAGCTTTCTTT. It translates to CASSTGTGLKGEAFF. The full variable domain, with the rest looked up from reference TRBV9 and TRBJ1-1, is DSGVTQTPKHLITATGQRVTLRCSPRSGDLSVYWYQQSLDQGLQFLIQYYNGEERAKGNILERFSAQQFPDLHSELNLSSLELGDSALYFCASSTGTGLKGEAFFGQGTRLTVV.

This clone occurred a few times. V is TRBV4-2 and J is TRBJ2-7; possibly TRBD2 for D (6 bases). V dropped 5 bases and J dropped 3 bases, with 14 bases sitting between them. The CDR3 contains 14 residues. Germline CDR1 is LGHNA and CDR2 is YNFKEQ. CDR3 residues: CASSLEEGNYEQYF. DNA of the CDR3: TGTGCCAGCAGCTTGGAGGAGGGAAACTACGAGCAGTACTTC.

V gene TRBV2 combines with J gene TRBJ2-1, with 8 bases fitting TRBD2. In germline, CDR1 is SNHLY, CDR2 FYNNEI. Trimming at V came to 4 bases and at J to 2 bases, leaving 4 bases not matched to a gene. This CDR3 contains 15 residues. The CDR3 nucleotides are TGTGCCAGCAGTGTAACTAGCGGTACCTACAATGAGCAGTTCTTC. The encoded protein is CASSVTSGTYNEQFF. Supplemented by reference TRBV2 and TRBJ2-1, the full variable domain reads EPEVTQTPSHQVTQMGQEVILRCVPISNHLYFYWYRQILGQKVEFLVSFYNNEISEKSEIFDDQFSVERPDGSNFTLKIRSTKLEDSAMYFCASSVTSGTYNEQFFGPGTRLTVL.

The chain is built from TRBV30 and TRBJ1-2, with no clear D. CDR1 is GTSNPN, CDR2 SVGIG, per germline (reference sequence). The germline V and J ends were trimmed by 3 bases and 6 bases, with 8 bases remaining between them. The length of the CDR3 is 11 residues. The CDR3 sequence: CAWRKHDGYTF. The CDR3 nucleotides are TGTGCCTGGAGAAAGCACGATGGCTACACCTTC.